This is a list of T cell receptor beta chains from one sample in a study of blood T cell repertoires in COVID-19. Sequencing was performed with immunoSEQ multiplex PCR; in TCRdb, only in-frame clones are kept and a portion is missing. The profile covers roughly 220,000 clones, with almost 85% appearing a single time and around 16% taken by the ten largest. The sample taken for sequencing was PBMCs or T cells enriched from blood (not recorded which). The origin of the receptors is a middle-aged man who had recovered from COVID-19. Each CDR3 is given with its conserved first and last residue. The D gene is left open where the match is weak. Expanded clones are given a class, and other clones once, few, many or no size at all.

- TRBJ1-1 TRBV11-3 - CASSTDGTSAFF TGTGCCAGCAGCACAGACGGGACATCAGCTTTCTTT
- TRBJ1-4 TRBV14 few CASSPLDRTTNEKLFF TGTGCCAGCAGCCCCCTCGACAGGACAACTAATGAAAAACTGTTTTTT
- TRBJ1-6 TRBV5-1 - CASSPSPTEKYSPLHF TGCGCCAGCAGCCCCTCTCCAACAGAGAAATATTCACCCCTCCACTTT
- TRBJ2-3 TRBV5-1 - CASSSQIPTADTQYF TGCGCCAGCAGCTCGCAAATCCCAACGGCAGATACGCAGTATTTT
- TRBJ1-2 TRBV29-1 - CSVATGNYGYTF TGCAGCGTAGCCACAGGGAACTATGGCTACACCTTC
- TRBJ1-6 TRBV5-1 - CASSFTPTGGSNSPLHF TGCGCCAGCAGCTTCACCCCGACTGGGGGGTCAAATTCACCCCTCCACTTT
TRBD2 TRBJ2-5 TRBV9 - CASSARTSGEQETQYF TGTGCCAGCAGCGCCAGGACTAGCGGGGAACAAGAGACCCAGTACTTC
- TRBJ2-1 TRBV27 - CASSLSPGAGNEQFF TGTGCCAGCAGTTTGTCGCCAGGGGCCGGGAATGAGCAGTTCTTC
- TRBJ1-1 TRBV24-1 - CATKRAGEAFF TGTGCCACTAAAAGGGCAGGGGAAGCTTTCTTT
- TRBJ1-1 TRBV3-1/TRBV3-2 - CASSISKMNTEAFF TGTGCCAGCAGTATAAGCAAGATGAACACTGAAGCTTTCTTT
- TRBJ2-3 TRBV13 - CASSIGTSTDTQYF TGTGCCAGCAGCATCGGGACTAGCACAGATACGCAGTATTTT
- TRBJ1-5 TRBV28 - CASSPTGTGNQPQHF TGTGCCAGCAGTCCAACAGGGACGGGGAATCAGCCCCAGCATTTT
- TRBJ2-2 TRBV15 - CATSRDRQRGTGELFF TGTGCCACCAGCAGAGATAGACAGAGGGGGACCGGGGAGCTGTTTTTT
- TRBJ2-7 TRBV21-1 - CASSKAPGQPATYEQYF TGTGCCAGCAGCAAAGCCCCGGGACAGCCTGCAACCTACGAGCAGTACTTC
TRBD1 TRBJ1-6 TRBV5-6 - CASSSGTGADSPLHF TGTGCCAGCAGCTCAGGGACAGGGGCGGATTCACCCCTCCACTTT
TRBD2 TRBJ2-1 TRBV5-1 - CASSQLAGIENEQFF TGCGCCAGCAGTCAACTAGCGGGAATTGAGAATGAGCAGTTCTTC
- TRBJ1-4 TRBV6-5 - CASRLDGANEKLFF TGTGCCAGCAGGCTCGACGGAGCTAATGAAAAACTGTTTTTT
TRBD2 TRBJ2-2 TRBV7-9 once CASSPSGGALAGELFF TGTGCCAGCAGCCCTAGCGGGGGGGCTTTGGCCGGGGAGCTGTTTTTT
- TRBJ1-6 TRBV5-1 - CASSLVLGGSPLHF TGCGCCAGCAGCTTGGTGTTGGGGGGATCACCCCTCCACTTT
- TRBJ1-2 TRBV28 - CASSLPGHGYTF TGTGCCAGCAGCTTACCTGGCCATGGCTACACCTTC